The next 15 T cell receptor beta chains were all read from a single sample in a study of cytomegalovirus exposure and HLA in healthy donors. PCR amplification relied on 60 Vbeta primers (plus 13 Jbeta primers). Sequencing used immunoSEQ multiplex PCR; TCRdb keeps in-frame clones, though not all of them. The table lists some 77,000 clones, about 80% of them singletons. The source material was PBMCs. The source of these receptors is a woman aged 45-65 years in good health and CMV-seropositive.

This clone appeared a single time. The rearrangement joins TRBV15 to TRBJ2-1, with TRBD1 matching over 11 bases. CDR3 length: 15 residues. Germline CDR1 LNHNV, CDR2 YYDKDF (reference sequence). V was pared by 5 bases and J by 3 bases, with 3 bases of the junction left unmatched. The CDR3 DNA follows: TGTGCCACCAGCGGCGGGACAGGGGGCTACAATGAGCAGTTCTTC. Its protein is CATSGGTGGYNEQFF.

The J gene is TRBJ1-3, the V gene TRBV5-1, with TRBD1 as a possible D gene (5 bases). Germline loops: CDR1 SGHRS, CDR2 YFSETQ. The V gene lost 1 base and the J gene lost 3 bases, with 8 bases spanning the gap. The CDR3 runs 14 residues. The chain's CDR3 is CASSLQGVGNTIYF. The CDR3, as DNA: TGCGCCAGCAGCTTGCAAGGGGTTGGAAACACCATATATTTT.

For this clone: One end of the junction does not line up with germline, which may come from a read error. The genes are TRBV6-5 and TRBJ2-7; 8 bases are shared with TRBD1. This CDR3 contains 13 residues. Germline V gene data show CDR1 as MNHEY and CDR2 as SVGAGI. CDR3 sequence (DNA): TGTGCCAGCAGTTTTGGTATGGACAGGGCATGGCTCTTC. This sequence encodes CASSFGMDRAWLF.

This clone was picked up one time. This rearrangement joins TRBV5-1 to TRBJ2-3; 10 bases agree with TRBD2. V gave up 5 bases and J gave up 3 bases; unmatched junction bases: 9. From germline, CDR1 is SGHRS and CDR2 YFSETQ. The CDR3 has 16 residues. In DNA, the CDR3 is TGCGCCAGCAGTGTCCTAGCGGGAGTTCCAACAGATACGCAGTATTTT. Residues: CASSVLAGVPTDTQYF.

The chain uses TRBV6-5 and TRBJ1-5; D not certain. Germline assignment: CDR1 MNHEY and CDR2 SVGAGI. V was pared by 4 bases and J by 0 bases, with 4 bases between. The CDR3 spans 13 residues. The CDR3 nucleotides read TGTGCCAGCAGTTCAGATAGCAATCAGCCCCAGCATTTT. Protein product: CASSSDSNQPQHF.

This clone was counted only a few times. The rearrangement uses TRBV5-1 and TRBJ2-1; 13 bases map to TRBD2. The CDR3 sequence is 16 residues long. The germline V gene encodes CDR1 SGHRS and CDR2 YFSETQ. Trimming took 4 bases from V and 6 from J; bases not matched to a gene: 7. CDR3: CASSLPGTSGVNEQFF. DNA of the CDR3: TGCGCCAGCAGCCTTCCCGGGACTAGCGGGGTCAATGAGCAGTTCTTC.

This clone showed up just a few times. The gene calls are TRBV6-1 and TRBJ1-1, with D maybe TRBD1 (6 bases). The germline V gene encodes CDR1 MNHNS and CDR2 SASEGT. The CDR3 consists of 13 residues. Between the trimmed V and J ends, which lost 1 base and 11 bases, there was a span of 14 bases. The CDR3 region is CASSEGGRGWAFF. As DNA, the CDR3 is TGTGCCAGCAGTGAAGGTGGCAGGGGATGGGCTTTCTTT.

The V and J genes are TRBV5-6 and TRBJ1-1, with TRBD1 as a possible D gene (6 bases). Trimming took 0 bases from V and 1 from J, leaving 7 bases between them. Germline loops: CDR1 SGHDT, CDR2 YYEEEE. The CDR3 covers 14 residues. The CDR3 reads CASSLVGGNTEAFF. The CDR3 nucleotides read TGTGCCAGCAGCTTGGTAGGGGGGAACACTGAAGCTTTCTTT.

V usage is TRBV30 and J usage is TRBJ2-7, with 9 bases aligning to TRBD2. This CDR3 comprises 14 residues. CDR1 and CDR2 from the germline V gene are GTSNPN and SVGIG (reference sequence). Losses at the gene ends were 2 bases for V and 4 bases for J; bases not matched to a gene: 6. The chain's CDR3 is CAWSLAGPLYEQYF. CDR3 bases: TGTGCCTGGAGTCTAGCGGGACCTTTATACGAGCAGTACTTC.

V is TRBV14 and J is TRBJ1-1, with 7 bases aligning to TRBD1. The trim removed 3 bases at V and 8 bases at J, leaving 6 bases unmatched. Germline values: CDR1 SGHDN, CDR2 FVKESK. The CDR3 covers 13 residues. CDR3 in DNA: TGTGCCAGCAGCCATGTACAGGGGTCCGAAGCTTTCTTT. Its translation is CASSHVQGSEAFF.

The count of this clone is one. V and J are TRBV7-9 and TRBJ1-4; 11 nucleotides align to TRBD1. This CDR3 is built from 19 residues. V shed 5 bases, J shed 6 bases, and the junction held 17 bases outside the gene matches. CDR1 is SEHNR and CDR2 is FQNEAQ in the germline V gene (reference sequence). In DNA, the CDR3 is TGTGCCAGCAGCGACCGGACAGGGGGCGCAGTGAAATGGTATGAAAAACTGTTTTTT. Translation: CASSDRTGGAVKWYEKLFF.

The chain employs TRBV11-2 and TRBJ2-5, with a possible D match to TRBD2 (6 bases). Germline V gene lookup returns CDR1 SGHAT and CDR2 FQNNGV. Trimming took off 3 bases at V and 5 bases at J, with 10 bases between the two ends. CDR3 length: 13 amino acids. The CDR3 region is CASSFGGEETQYF. As DNA, the CDR3 is TGTGCCAGCAGCTTCGGAGGGGAGGAGACCCAGTACTTC. The complete variable domain, with remaining parts taken from reference TRBV11-2 and TRBJ2-5, reads EAGVAQSPRYKIIEKRQSVAFWCNPISGHATLYWYQQILGQGPKLLIQFQNNGVVDDSQLPKDRFSAERLKGVDSTLKIQPAKLEDSAVYLCASSFGGEETQYFGPGTRLLVL.

This clone was seen a handful of times. The chain couples TRBV29-1 to TRBJ1-1; D may be TRBD1 (5 bases). CDR1 and CDR2 (germline): SQVTM, ANQGSEA. Trimming removed 4 bases at V and 0 bases at J, with 15 bases between. The CDR3 length is 15 residues. This CDR3 reads CSVGPGGGMNTEAFF. The CDR3 DNA reads as TGCAGCGTTGGGCCGGGCGGGGGGATGAACACTGAAGCTTTCTTT.

The V gene is TRBV2, the J gene TRBJ1-5, with D maybe TRBD1 (6 bases). Deletions cut 8 bases from V and 6 bases from J, with 14 bases between. The CDR3 loop spans 13 amino acids. Germline CDR1 is SNHLY and CDR2 is FYNNEI. The CDR3 loop reads CASEQGWGQPQHF. The CDR3 nucleotides read TGTGCCAGCGAACAGGGCTGGGGTCAGCCCCAGCATTTT.

V usage is TRBV7-9 and J usage is TRBJ2-3, with D perhaps matching TRBD2 (6 bases). The V gene's germline CDR1 is SEHNR and CDR2 FQNEAQ (reference sequence). The CDR3 length is 15 residues. Trimming removed 5 bases at V and 1 base at J, with 13 bases between. CDR3 sequence: CASSPLGGGTDTQYF. The CDR3 region has the DNA TGTGCCAGCAGCCCCCTCGGAGGGGGCACAGATACGCAGTATTTT.